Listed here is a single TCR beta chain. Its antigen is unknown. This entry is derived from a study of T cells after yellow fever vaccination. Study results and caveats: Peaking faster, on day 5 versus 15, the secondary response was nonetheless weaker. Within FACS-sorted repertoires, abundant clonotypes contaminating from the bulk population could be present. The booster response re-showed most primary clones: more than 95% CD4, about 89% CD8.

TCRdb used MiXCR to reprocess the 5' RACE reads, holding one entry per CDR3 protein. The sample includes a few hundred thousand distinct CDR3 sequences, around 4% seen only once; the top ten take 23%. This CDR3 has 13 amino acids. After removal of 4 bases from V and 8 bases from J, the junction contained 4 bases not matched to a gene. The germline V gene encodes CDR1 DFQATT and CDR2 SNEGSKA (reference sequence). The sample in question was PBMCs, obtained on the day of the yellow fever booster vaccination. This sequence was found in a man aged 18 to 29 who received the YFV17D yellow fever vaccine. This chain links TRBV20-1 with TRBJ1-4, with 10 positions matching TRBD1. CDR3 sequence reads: CSATGTGVEKLFF. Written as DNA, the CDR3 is TGCAGTGCTACTGGGACAGGGGTAGAAAAACTGTTTTTT.